This is a list of T cell receptor beta chains from one sample in a study of technical replicates of blood from a few donors. The table came from immunoSEQ multiplex PCR; TCRdb's copy has only in-frame clones and leaves some out. The sample consists of about 97,000 clones, 96% of them appearing once. The material sequenced was T cells isolated from PBMCs. The receptor source for this set is a human donor in good health. The CDR3 runs from the conserved cysteine through the conserved F or W. The D gene is left open where the match is weak. Clone size is shown for a subset of rows, as once, few, many or a class of expanded clone.

TRBV11-3	NA	NA	TRBJ2-7	TGTGCCAGCAGCATGCCGACATACTACGAGCAGTACTTC	CASSMPTYYEQYF
TRBV18	TRBD1	NA	TRBJ2-7	TGTGCCAGCTCACCGCCCGGGACAGGGGCCTACGAGCAGTACTTC	CASSPPGTGAYEQYF
TRBV6-5	NA	NA	TRBJ1-4	TGTGCCAGCAGTCTCGGACAGTCTTCTGAAAAACTGTTTTTT	CASSLGQSSEKLFF
TRBV7-9	NA	once	TRBJ2-7	TGTGCCAGCAGTCAGAGCGCCAGATTCGCGAGCTCCTACGAGCAGTACTTC	CASSQSARFASSYEQYF
TRBV7-9	NA	NA	TRBJ1-4	TGTGCCAGCAGTTCGAGCGGGACTAATGAAAAACTGTTTTTT	CASSSSGTNEKLFF
TRBV6-5	TRBD1	NA	TRBJ2-7	TGTGCCAGCCAAGCCCCGGGACAGGGGGCTTACGAGCAGTACTTC	CASQAPGQGAYEQYF
TRBV6-1	TRBD2	NA	TRBJ2-3	TGTGCCAGCGACCGGGGGGGCCCGAGTTATACGCAGTATTTT	CASDRGGPSYTQYF
TRBV5-4	TRBD2	NA	TRBJ2-7	TGTGCCAGCAGCCCTGCTAGCGGGAAGCAGTACTTC	CASSPASGKQYF
TRBV5-1	TRBD2	NA	TRBJ2-3	TGCGCCAGCAGCTACCGACTAGCGGGAGGTACAGATACGCAGTATTTT	CASSYRLAGGTDTQYF
TRBV5-1	NA	once	TRBJ1-1	TGCGCCAGCAGCTGGGACCGGGGGATTAACACTGAAGCTTTCTTT	CASSWDRGINTEAFF
TRBV9	NA	NA	TRBJ2-6	TGTGCCAGCAGCGAGGGGGTATCTGGGGCCAACGTCCTGACTTTC	CASSEGVSGANVLTF
TRBV2	NA	NA	TRBJ2-6	TGTGCCAGCAGTGCATGGGGCAGGGCGCACTATTCCAAGTCTGGGGCCAACGTCCTGACTTTC	CASSAWGRAHYSKSGANVLTF
TRBV28	TRBD1	NA	TRBJ2-7	TGTGCCAGCAGAGTAGCCACAGGGGGCCCAAGAAGCTCCTACGAGCAGTACTTC	CASRVATGGPRSSYEQYF
TRBV28	TRBD2	NA	TRBJ2-2	TGTGCCAGCAGTTTAGTCTGGGGGGGTACCGGGGAGCTGTTTTTT	CASSLVWGGTGELFF
TRBV29-1	TRBD1	NA	TRBJ2-1	TGCAGCGTTCCAGGGGGCGATGAGCAGTTCTTC	CSVPGGDEQFF
TRBV2	NA	NA	TRBJ1-1	TGTGCCAGCAAGACGGACAAAATGAACACTGAAGCTTTCTTT	CASKTDKMNTEAFF
TRBV1	NA	NA	TRBJ1-2	TGCACCAGCAGCCAAGATCCCGGACAGGGAGACTATGGCTACACCTTC	CTSSQDPGQGDYGYTF
TRBV7-9	NA	NA	TRBJ1-1	TGTGCCAGCAGCCGAGAGTTGACAGCATTGAAAGCTTTCTTT	CASSRELTALKAFF
TRBV5-5	NA	NA	TRBJ1-5	TGTGCCAGCAGCTTGGGCACAGTGATGGGGCAGCCGTATAGCAATCAGCCCCAGCATTTT	CASSLGTVMGQPYSNQPQHF
TRBV18	NA	NA	TRBJ2-2	TGTGCCAGCTCACCAGGAGGGCAGAACACCGGGGAGCTGTTTTTT	CASSPGGQNTGELFF
TRBV29-1	NA	NA	TRBJ1-1	TGCAGCGTGCCGAACGGGAACACTGAAGCTTTCTTT	CSVPNGNTEAFF
TRBV19	NA	NA	TRBJ2-7	TGTGCCAGTAGCGAGGGAGGCTCCTACGAGCAGTACTTC	CASSEGGSYEQYF
TRBV7-9	TRBD2	NA	TRBJ2-1	TGTGCCAGCAGACCCGCGGGGGATGAGCAGTTCTTC	CASRPAGDEQFF
TRBV5-1	TRBD2	NA	TRBJ2-3	TGCGCCAGCAGCTTGGCTAGCGGTAGCACAGATACGCAGTATTTT	CASSLASGSTDTQYF
TRBV18	NA	NA	TRBJ1-6	TGTGCCAGCTCACCAATGGAAAGGAGGAATTCACCCCTCCACTTT	CASSPMERRNSPLHF
TRBV5-6	TRBD2	NA	TRBJ2-5	TGTGCCAGCAGCGGGAGGGCCGAGACCCAGTACTTC	CASSGRAETQYF
TRBV9	TRBD1	NA	TRBJ2-1	TGTGCCAGCAGCCTTGGACAGGGAAGGAGTGAGCAGTTCTTC	CASSLGQGRSEQFF
TRBV7-2	TRBD2	NA	TRBJ2-3	TGTGCCAGCAACCACGGGGTCGGGGGGGCGACTAGCACAGATACGCAGTATTTT	CASNHGVGGATSTDTQYF
TRBV19	NA	NA	TRBJ2-1	TGTGCCAGTAGTATAGATTCGGCGGGAACGGCCTACAATGAGCAGTTCTTC	CASSIDSAGTAYNEQFF
TRBV27	TRBD2	NA	TRBJ2-7	TGTGCCAGCAGTTTCGGACTAGCGGGAGGGCCCGCCTACGAGCAGTACTTC	CASSFGLAGGPAYEQYF
TRBV5-6	TRBD1	NA	TRBJ2-5	TGTGCCAGCAGCCCTTCGCTTCCGGGACAGTCGATGGGAGAGACCCAGTACTTC	CASSPSLPGQSMGETQYF
TRBV5-4	NA	NA	TRBJ1-2	TGTGCCAGCAGCTTAGGAGGAGGGGCCGCTAACTATGGCTACACCTTC	CASSLGGGAANYGYTF
TRBV5-6	TRBD1	NA	TRBJ1-4	TGTGCCAGCAGCCTGGGACAGAGTGAAAAACTGTTTTTT	CASSLGQSEKLFF
TRBV6-5	NA	NA	TRBJ2-5	TGTGCCAGCAGTCTAACAGGAGTAGAGACCCAGTACTTC	CASSLTGVETQYF
TRBV7-3	TRBD2	NA	TRBJ2-5	TGTGCCAGCAGCTTGGCGGGGGGGCCTGGGGAGACCCAGTACTTC	CASSLAGGPGETQYF
TRBV7-9	NA	once	TRBJ1-1	TGTGCCAGCAGCGGGCGGGGGAACACTGAAGCTTTCTTT	CASSGRGNTEAFF
TRBV4-1	TRBD1	NA	TRBJ1-2	TGCGCCAGCAGCCAAGAGCGAACCGGGACAGGGGGCCGCTATGGCTACACCTTC	CASSQERTGTGGRYGYTF
TRBV28	TRBD1	NA	TRBJ2-7	TGTGCCAGCAGTCCCCTGGGGCAGCTTAAACAGGGGCGCCGTTTGTACGAGCAGTACTTC	CASSPLGQLKQGRRLYEQYF
TRBV6-1	NA	NA	TRBJ2-1	TGTGCCAGCAGTGACCCCGGGGAGTCCTACAATGAGCAGTTCTTC	CASSDPGESYNEQFF
TRBV4-1	TRBD1	NA	TRBJ1-3	TGCGCCAGCAGCCACAGGGACAGAGGCTCTGGAAACACCATATATTTT	CASSHRDRGSGNTIYF
TRBV5-1	TRBD1	NA	TRBJ1-4	TGCGCCAGCAGCTTGGCCAAGGGGGCGGCTAATGAAAAACTGTTTTTT	CASSLAKGAANEKLFF
TRBV6-1	NA	NA	TRBJ1-6	TGTGCCAGTTTTCAATGGGGGGGGTCCCCTTCACCCCTCCACTTT	CASFQWGGSPSPLHF
TRBV5-6	NA	NA	TRBJ1-1	TGTGCCAGCAGCCAGACGACAGACTGGTACATGAACACTGAAGCTTTCTTT	CASSQTTDWYMNTEAFF
TRBV28	TRBD1	NA	TRBJ2-2	TGTGCCAGCACCCGACAGGGGGCAAACACCGGGGAGCTGTTTTTT	CASTRQGANTGELFF
TRBV6-1	NA	NA	TRBJ2-7	TGTGCCAGCGCACCCTTTAGCGGAAGCTCCTACGAGCAGTACTTC	CASAPFSGSSYEQYF
TRBV2	NA	NA	TRBJ2-3	TGTGCCAGCAGGGAAGCCCGGGACTCCACAGATACGCAGTATTTT	CASREARDSTDTQYF
TRBV5-1	TRBD1	NA	TRBJ1-4	TGCGCCAGCAGCCGCGGTTTACAGGGGCAGGGGGAAAAACTGTTTTTT	CASSRGLQGQGEKLFF
TRBV19	NA	NA	TRBJ1-1	TGTGCCAGTAGTATAGGATTCCGGGAGGGAGACGTGGACACTGAAGCTTTCTTT	CASSIGFREGDVDTEAFF
TRBV11-2	TRBD1	NA	TRBJ2-7	TGTGCCAGCAGCACCCCAAGACAGGGGGCCTACGAGCAGTACTTC	CASSTPRQGAYEQYF
TRBV20-1	NA	NA	TRBJ1-2	TGCAGTGCGTCGGGGGAAAATGGCTACACCTTC	CSASGENGYTF
TRBV19	NA	NA	TRBJ2-3	TGTGCCAGTAGTCGAGGAGTCGCGAGCACAGATACGCAGTATTTT	CASSRGVASTDTQYF
TRBV7-9	TRBD2	NA	TRBJ2-5	TGTGCCAGCAGCTTACTAAGCGGGGGGAAACTTTGGGAGACCCAGTACTTC	CASSLLSGGKLWETQYF